This TCR beta chain appears in the sequencing data of a study of identical twins. Concerning this clonotype: The antigen is undetermined.

Study-level points and caveats: For cord blood, abundant beta clonotypes had fewer insertions, unlike memory repertoires, which showed none. It was cross-sectional statistical analysis, not following the same donors, that the conclusions relied on.

TCRdb passed the 5' RACE reads through MiXCR, listing each CDR3 protein once. The sample includes around 340,000 distinct CDR3 sequences, over 9% of them seen just once. The germline V and J ends were trimmed by 4 bases and 3 bases, with 13 bases remaining between them. The CDR3 consists of 14 residues. Germline V lookup: CDR1 SGHAT, CDR2 FQNNGV. The same data also contributed to another study, on yellow fever vaccine responses in identical twins.

The sequence came from a woman under 30 in good health. The sequenced sample was CD8+ T cells sorted from blood. The V gene is TRBV11-2, the J gene TRBJ2-7, with D perhaps given as TRBD1 or TRBD2 (5 bases each). CDR3 coding DNA: TGTGCCAGCAGCTCCTGGGACGGTTACTACGAGCAGTACTTC. It is translated as CASSSWDGYYEQYF.